A single sample gave rise to the 24 T cell receptor beta chains below, sequenced in a study of somatic mutations in cytotoxic T cells in rheumatoid arthritis (dated 2017 in TCRdb). The library was generated by the immunoSEQ multiplex PCR assay. Sourced from immuneACCESS, this table was stored by TCRdb with only in-frame sequences that have V and J called. A share of the clones is absent; for the studies checked, an unresolved V gene accounts for under half, and the remainder has no known explanation. Within this sample are around 19,000 clones, with almost 85% of them counted one time only. The top ten constitute nearly 9% of the sample. Specimen: CD8+ T cells sorted from blood. Receptors originate from an adult with rheumatoid arthritis.

The chain links TRBV7-6 to TRBJ2-3; 7 bases fit TRBD2. Germline lookup yields CDR1 SGHVS and CDR2 FNYEAQ. The CDR3 has 17 amino acids. V lost 1 base to trimming and J lost 3 bases; unmatched junction nucleotides: 10. The CDR3 region has the DNA TGTGCCAGCAGCTTAGAATTGGGGGAGGGCCCGACAGATACGCAGTATTTT. Translating it yields CASSLELGEGPTDTQYF.

The rearrangement uses TRBV6-1 and TRBJ2-7; no clear D gene. The CDR3 sequence is 13 residues long. Trimming took 2 bases from V and 0 from J, leaving 5 bases between them. In germline, CDR1 is MNHNS, CDR2 SASEGT. CDR3 amino acids: CASSERSSYEQYF. Written as DNA, the CDR3 is TGTGCCAGCAGTGAACGGAGCTCCTACGAGCAGTACTTC.

The chain carries TRBV4-2 and TRBJ2-7; D remains unclear. The V gene lost 0 bases and the J gene lost 3 bases, with 6 bases spanning the gap. Germline CDR1 and CDR2: LGHNA and YNFKEQ. The CDR3 is 13 amino acids. Written as DNA, the CDR3 is TGTGCCAGCAGCCAAGAACGGTTCTACGAGCAGTACTTC. It is translated as CASSQERFYEQYF.

V is TRBV7-6 and J is TRBJ2-7, with 8 bases identical to TRBD1. Trimming at V came to 5 bases and at J to 4 bases, leaving 10 bases not matched to a gene. From germline, CDR1 is SGHVS and CDR2 FNYEAQ. The CDR3 spans 15 residues. The CDR3 loop reads CASSRRTGNMYEQYF. CDR3 coding DNA: TGTGCCAGCAGCCGCCGGACAGGGAATATGTACGAGCAGTACTTC.

The chain combines TRBV27 with TRBJ2-5, with 10 bases lining up with TRBD1. The J call is uncertain, as TRBJ2-7 better fits the DNA end. Germline V gene sequence: CDR1 MNHEY, CDR2 SMNVEV (reference sequence). The CDR3 spans 15 residues. CDR3 amino acids: CASSLGGQGPYEQYF. In nucleotides, the CDR3 is TGTGCCAGCAGTTTGGGGGGACAGGGGCCCTACGAGCAGTACTTC.

The gene calls are TRBV10-3 and TRBJ2-2, with a tentative D call TRBD1 (7 bases). The CDR3 spans 15 residues. V lost 9 bases and J lost 3, with 17 bases in between. From germline, CDR1 is ENHRY and CDR2 SYGVKD. CDR3: CAIHNPRGDTGELFF. The CDR3 DNA sequence: TGTGCCATTCATAACCCCAGGGGGGACACCGGGGAGCTGTTTTTT.

The chain uses TRBV15 and TRBJ2-7; 7 nucleotides line up with TRBD2. The CDR3 runs to 13 residues. Germline V gives CDR1 LNHNV, CDR2 YYDKDF (reference sequence). J lost 12 bases, V lost 5 bases, and 13 bases had no gene match. The CDR3 sequence: CATSPGASGAAYF. DNA of the CDR3: TGTGCCACCAGCCCTGGGGCTAGCGGAGCTGCGTACTTC.

This chain uses TRBV27 with TRBJ2-1, with D possibly being TRBD1 (5 bases). This CDR3 comprises 11 residues. V gave up 4 bases and J gave up 10 bases, with 8 bases separating them. Germline V lookup: CDR1 MNHEY, CDR2 SMNVEV (reference sequence). The CDR3 is CASSSGAEQFF. The CDR3 coding sequence is TGTGCCAGCAGTTCTGGGGCCGAGCAGTTCTTC.

This chain connects TRBV27 to TRBJ2-7; 9 nucleotides agree with TRBD1. CDR1 and CDR2 (germline): MNHEY, SMNVEV (reference sequence). After removal of 5 bases from V and 0 bases from J, the junction contained 5 bases not matched to a gene. There are 15 residues in the CDR3. In DNA, the CDR3 is TGTGCCAGCAGTCCCGGACAGGGGAGCTCCTACGAGCAGTACTTC. Its protein is CASSPGQGSSYEQYF.

The CDR3 nucleotides are TGTGCCAGCAGCCCCACGGGAGGCCGCCATGAGCAGTTCTTC. Protein sequence: CASSPTGGRHEQFF. The chain joins TRBV7-6 to TRBJ2-1, with 7 bases fitting TRBD2. The CDR3 consists of 14 residues. Germline V gene sequence: CDR1 SGHVS, CDR2 FNYEAQ. Unmatched junction bases numbered 9, after V lost 5 bases and J lost 8 bases.

This clone was seen once. The V call is TRBV10-2, the J call TRBJ2-7; D unclear. The ends were cut back, 2 bases at V and 3 bases at J, with 11 bases in the middle. Germline-derived CDR1 and CDR2 are WSHSY and SAAADI. The CDR3 spans 14 residues. The CDR3 nucleotides are TGCGCCAGCAGTGAGATTGGTGGAGACTACGAGCAGTACTTC. This gives the protein CASSEIGGDYEQYF.

This chain joins TRBV14 and TRBJ2-3; the D is unclear. The CDR3 extends over 15 amino acids. Trimming cost V 1 base and J 6 bases, with 14 bases left between them. Germline lookup yields CDR1 SGHDN and CDR2 FVKESK. In nucleotides, the CDR3 is TGTGCCAGCAGCCAAGTATATGGGTTTAGGGATACGCAGTATTTT. Translating it yields CASSQVYGFRDTQYF.

The rearrangement links TRBV5-8 to TRBJ2-1, with D possibly being TRBD2 (6 bases). V was cut by 4 bases and J by 1 base, with 21 bases left in between. The germline gives CDR1 SGHTS, CDR2 YDEGEE. The CDR3 consists of 18 residues. DNA for the CDR3: TGTGCCAGCAGCGTCATCACCTTCCGGGGGAGATCCTACAATGAGCAGTTCTTC. It is translated as CASSVITFRGRSYNEQFF.

This sequence joins TRBV27 and TRBJ2-1; no clear D. The ends were cut back, 3 bases at V and 10 bases at J, with 13 bases in the middle. Germline V gives CDR1 MNHEY, CDR2 SMNVEV (reference sequence). The CDR3 is 13 amino acids. CDR3 protein: CASSLDPLTEQFF. The CDR3 coding sequence is TGTGCCAGCAGTTTGGACCCTTTGACGGAGCAGTTCTTC.

J is TRBJ1-1 and V is TRBV7-6, with D perhaps matching TRBD1 (5 bases). From germline, CDR1 is SGHVS and CDR2 FNYEAQ. V was shortened by 3 bases and J by 7 bases, with 21 bases between the two germline ends. The CDR3 is 16 amino acids. DNA for the CDR3: TGTGCCAGCAGCTTGGCTCGGCCAGGGCCTGTTCTTGAAGCTTTCTTT. This codes for CASSLARPGPVLEAFF.

The rearrangement joins TRBV18 to TRBJ1-1; TRBD1 is a possible D gene (6 bases). Germline CDR1 and CDR2: KGHSH and LQKENI. V was clipped by 0 bases and J by 1 base, with 18 bases between them. The CDR3 runs to 18 residues. CDR3 coding DNA: TGTGCCAGCTCACCACCCGGGGGGCCAGGTCTTCAGAACACTGAAGCTTTCTTT. It translates to CASSPPGGPGLQNTEAFF.

For the CDR3, the DNA is TGTGCCAGCAGACGAGTAAGCGCAAAAACGGCCTCGGTCACTGAAGCTTTCTTT. As protein: CASRRVSAKTASVTEAFF. The chain combines TRBV5-6 with TRBJ1-1; D gene unclear. Germline CDR1 and CDR2: SGHDT and YYEEEE. V lost 5 bases, J lost 4 bases, and 27 bases lay in between. The CDR3 totals 18 residues. Together with reference TRBV5-6 and TRBJ1-1, the CDR3 gives the full variable domain: DAGVTQSPTHLIKTRGQQVTLRCSPKSGHDTVSWYQQALGQGPQFIFQYYEEEERQRGNFPDRFSGHQFPNYSSELNVNALLLGDSALYLCASRRVSAKTASVTEAFFGQGTRLTVV.

The chain's CDR3 is CASSPRQGTSGNTIYF. The CDR3 nucleotides read TGTGCCAGCAGCCCCCGACAGGGGACCTCTGGAAACACCATATATTTT. This chain connects TRBV7-9 to TRBJ1-3; 8 bases agree with TRBD1. Germline CDR1 and CDR2: SEHNR and FQNEAQ (reference sequence). The CDR3 contains 16 residues. The J segment lost 0 bases and the V segment lost 5 bases, leaving 6 bases of the junction unmatched.

The chain uses TRBV7-2 and TRBJ2-5; possibly TRBD1 or TRBD2 for D (5 bases each). There are 11 residues in the CDR3. The V gene lost 5 bases and the J gene lost 9 bases, with 10 bases spanning the gap. CDR1 and CDR2 from the germline V gene are SGHTA and FQGNSA. The CDR3 DNA sequence: TGTGCCAGCAGCCCACGAGGGGCCCAGTACTTC. It yields the protein CASSPRGAQYF.

This chain uses TRBV7-7 with TRBJ2-5, with a possible D match to TRBD2 (6 bases). This CDR3 comprises 16 residues. CDR1 SSHAT and CDR2 FNYEAQ come from the germline V gene (reference sequence). V lost 1 base to trimming and J lost 0 bases, with 12 bases between them. Here the CDR3 reads CASSLGRGRYQETQYF. The CDR3 nucleotides are TGTGCCAGCAGCTTAGGGAGGGGACGGTACCAAGAGACCCAGTACTTC.

To note about this clone: Additional DNA sequences in this sample encode the identical CDR3. This chain connects TRBV4-1 to TRBJ1-2; D unclear. The CDR3 spans 14 residues. Trimming took off 1 base at V and 3 bases at J, with 9 bases between the two ends. Germline V lookup: CDR1 MGHRA, CDR2 YSYEKL. The CDR3 loop is CASSQVRGDYGYTF. CDR3 DNA sequence: TGCGCCAGCAGCCAAGTACGGGGTGACTATGGCTACACCTTC.

In its sample, this clone was seen once. V and J are TRBV16 and TRBJ2-7, with TRBD1 identical over 9 bases. Germline CDR1 reads KGHSY; CDR2 reads FQNENV. This CDR3 has 14 residues. The trim removed 2 bases at V and 5 bases at J, leaving 4 bases unmatched. The DNA for the CDR3 is TGTGCCAGCAGCCAAGGGACAGGGTCCAACGAGCAGTACTTC. Protein sequence: CASSQGTGSNEQYF.

This clone was seen a few times. The chain is built from TRBV27 and TRBJ2-7; TRBD1 agrees at 8 bases. The germline V gene has CDR1 MNHEY and CDR2 SMNVEV (reference sequence). The CDR3 length is 16 residues. Trimming took 2 bases from V and 1 from J; bases not matched to a gene: 7. The DNA of the CDR3 is TGTGCCAGCAGTTTAAGTGGGGACAGGTGGTCCTACGAGCAGTACTTC. Amino acid sequence: CASSLSGDRWSYEQYF.

This chain uses TRBV14 with TRBJ2-5; D may be TRBD1 or TRBD2 (5 bases each). In germline, CDR1 is SGHDN, CDR2 FVKESK. CDR3 length: 15 residues. V shed 2 bases and J shed 5 bases, with 15 bases lying between them. In DNA form, the CDR3 reads TGTGCCAGCAGCCAACCAAGGGGAGCCGGGGAGACCCAGTACTTC. This sequence encodes CASSQPRGAGETQYF.